These T cell receptor beta chains were read from a single sample in a study of spatial heterogeneity in lung cancer. TCRdb re-analysed the 5' RACE reads in MiXCR, keeping a single row per CDR3 protein. The profile covers more than 65,000 distinct CDR3 sequences, with about 7.8% appearing a single time and about 6.8% taken by the ten largest. The source was PBMCs, collected at surgery. The receptors derive from a male donor with early-stage non-small cell lung cancer. Each CDR3 is given with its conserved first and last residue. A D gene is named only where the DNA matches it firmly. Rows give clone size only sometimes, using once, few, many, or a class for an expanded clone.

TRBJ1-2 TRBV29-1 - many TGCAGCGTTGGAGGGACAAGTCCCCCCACCTTC CSVGGTSPPTF
TRBJ2-7 TRBV6-5 TRBD1 few TGTGCCAGCAGTTACGGGACAGGGGGCTACGAGCAGTACTTC CASSYGTGGYEQYF
TRBJ1-2 TRBV4-1 - many TGCGCCAGCACCGATGGCGACAGTTTCTATGGCTACACCTTC CASTDGDSFYGYTF
TRBJ1-2 TRBV27 TRBD1 many TGTGCCAGCAGCTCAGGGGGCGCGGACTATGGCTACACCTTC CASSSGGADYGYTF
TRBJ2-2 TRBV9 - many TGTGCCAGCACCCCTCTAAACACCGGGGAGCTGTTTTTT CASTPLNTGELFF
TRBJ2-3 TRBV7-9 - few TGTGCCAGCAGCTTTTCGGCAGCCGATACGCAGTATTTT CASSFSAADTQYF
TRBJ2-7 TRBV3-1 - few TGTGCCAGCAGCCCACGGCTAAGGGGCTACGAGCAGTACTTC CASSPRLRGYEQYF
TRBJ2-1 TRBV5-1 TRBD2 few TGCGCCAGCAGCTTGGCCAGCGGGGCCGGAAACGAGCAGTTCTTC CASSLASGAGNEQFF
TRBJ2-1 TRBV4-2 TRBD2 many TGTGCCAGCAGCCAAGACCGCGGCGGGAGTTACAATGAGCAGTTCTTC CASSQDRGGSYNEQFF
TRBJ2-6 TRBV30 - - TGTGCCTGGAGTGTTTTAGCTGGAAGCTGGGGCCTTGAAGGCAACGTCCTGACTTTC CAWSVLAGSWGLEGNVLTF
TRBJ2-5 TRBV5-4 - - TGTGCCAGCAGCTTGGGACAGACCCAAGAGACCCAGTACTTC CASSLGQTQETQYF